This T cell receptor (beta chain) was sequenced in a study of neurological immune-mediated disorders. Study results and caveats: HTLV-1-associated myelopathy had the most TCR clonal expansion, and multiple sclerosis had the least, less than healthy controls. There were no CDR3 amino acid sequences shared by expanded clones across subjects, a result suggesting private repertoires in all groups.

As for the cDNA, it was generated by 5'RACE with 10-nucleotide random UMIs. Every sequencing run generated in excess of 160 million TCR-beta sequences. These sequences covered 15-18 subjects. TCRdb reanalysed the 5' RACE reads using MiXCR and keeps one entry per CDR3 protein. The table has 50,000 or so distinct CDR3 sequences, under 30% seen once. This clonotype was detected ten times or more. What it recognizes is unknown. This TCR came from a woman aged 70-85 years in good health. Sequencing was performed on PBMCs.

Here the CDR3 reads CASSHTGTANTGELFF. CDR3 DNA: TGCGCCAGCAGCCACACGGGGACAGCGAACACCGGGGAGCTGTTTTTT. V gene TRBV4-1 combines with J gene TRBJ2-2; 7 bases line up with TRBD1. Germline V gives CDR1 MGHRA, CDR2 YSYEKL. V shed 3 bases and J 0 bases; nucleotides not matched to a gene: 4. The CDR3 loop spans 16 amino acids.